The 27 T cell receptor beta chains presented below share a single source sample, sequenced in a study of neurological immune-mediated disorders (dated by TCRdb to between 2017 and 2020). Per the publication, the time point label means: longitudinal time-point 1 (baseline). To prepare the library, 5' RACE was applied. The instrument given in TCRdb is Illumina HiSeq 2500. The public reads were run again by TCRdb, first through fastp at Q25 and then through MiXCR, and only productive beta chains were kept. Each entry is one CDR3 protein sequence, shown with its most common DNA and genes. Here the sample has 50,000 to 70,000 distinct CDR3 sequences; around a tenth occur a single time. The ten largest make up 6.5% to 8% of the sample. Sequencing was carried out using PBMCs. The receptors shown here come from a male donor with HTLV-1-associated myelopathy (HAM/TSP).

This clonotype was found many times. V usage is TRBV5-1 and J usage is TRBJ1-4; 7 bases are shared with TRBD1. The length of the CDR3 is 13 residues. The V segment lost 4 bases and the J segment 5 bases; nucleotides outside the gene matches: 2. Germline CDR1 SGHRS, CDR2 YFSETQ. CDR3 in amino acids: CASSPGQNEKLFF. In nucleotides, the CDR3 is TGCGCCAGCAGCCCGGGACAGAATGAAAAACTGTTTTTT.

This clonotype came up many times. The rearrangement links TRBV7-6 to TRBJ2-1; 9 nucleotides align to TRBD2. The V gene end was trimmed by 1 base and the J gene end by 8 bases; junction bases not matched to a gene: 12. The CDR3 is 17 amino acids. CDR1 is SGHVS and CDR2 is FNYEAQ in the germline V gene. DNA of the CDR3: TGTGCCAGCAGCTTAGGAATGCTAGCGGGGAGGCTAGATGAGCAGTTCTTC. This gives the protein CASSLGMLAGRLDEQFF.

The rearrangement links TRBV30 to TRBJ1-1, with D unclear. The CDR3 covers 11 residues. CDR1 is GTSNPN and CDR2 is SVGIG in the germline V gene (reference sequence). V gave up 2 bases and J gave up 6 bases, with 7 bases separating them. The CDR3 sequence is CAWSLEAEAFF. The CDR3 DNA is TGTGCCTGGAGTTTGGAGGCTGAAGCTTTCTTT.

This clonotype was seen at least ten times. The rearrangement uses TRBV28 and TRBJ2-5; TRBD1 aligns across 8 bases. Germline values: CDR1 MDHEN, CDR2 SYDVKM. The length of the CDR3 is 15 residues. V lost 2 bases to trimming and J lost 4 bases; unmatched junction nucleotides: 6. The DNA of the CDR3 is TGTGCCAGCAGTTTACTGTTCGGGACAGGAGAGACCCAGTACTTC. Amino acid sequence: CASSLLFGTGETQYF.

This clonotype has a count of ten or more. The genes are TRBV2 and TRBJ2-7; no clear D gene. Trimming stripped 1 base from V and 3 bases from J, with 7 bases between. The CDR3 is made up of 13 amino acids. Germline lookup yields CDR1 SNHLY and CDR2 FYNNEI. The CDR3 sequence: CASSEVTYYEQYF. DNA for the CDR3: TGTGCCAGCAGTGAAGTGACTTACTACGAGCAGTACTTC.

This clonotype was seen at least ten times. The rearrangement joins TRBV5-6 to TRBJ2-5, with 8 bases lining up with TRBD2. CDR1 is SGHDT and CDR2 is YYEEEE in the germline V gene. The junction had 6 bases not matched to a gene; V was cut back by 5 bases and J by 3 bases. This CDR3 is 14 amino acids long. The CDR3 loop reads CASRVRGGEETQYF. In nucleotides, the CDR3 is TGTGCCAGCAGAGTACGGGGGGGAGAAGAGACCCAGTACTTC. Full variable domain (rest looked up from reference TRBV5-6 and TRBJ2-5): DAGVTQSPTHLIKTRGQQVTLRCSPKSGHDTVSWYQQALGQGPQFIFQYYEEEERQRGNFPDRFSGHQFPNYSSELNVNALLLGDSALYLCASRVRGGEETQYFGPGTRLLVL.

Many counts were recorded for this clonotype. The gene calls are TRBV20-1 and TRBJ2-1; no definite D call. The germline V gene encodes CDR1 DFQATT and CDR2 SNEGSKA (reference sequence). Deletions cut 0 bases from V and 5 bases from J, with 14 bases between. There are 15 residues in the CDR3. The CDR3 sequence is CSARDRRIPHNEQFF. DNA of the CDR3: TGCAGTGCTAGAGATCGGCGGATACCTCACAATGAGCAGTTCTTC.

This clonotype has at least ten counts. The chain recombines TRBV5-1 with TRBJ1-1, with D possibly matching TRBD1 (6 bases). Germline V gene lookup returns CDR1 SGHRS and CDR2 YFSETQ. V gave up 3 bases and J gave up 4 bases, with 13 bases separating them. This CDR3 is 14 amino acids long. The DNA of the CDR3 is TGCGCCAGCAGCTCTGTTGGGGGCCGCACTGAAGCTTTCTTT. Protein product: CASSSVGGRTEAFF.

This clonotype was detected ten times or more. The chain joins TRBV6-5 to TRBJ2-1; 7 bases map to TRBD1. Trimming took 3 bases from V and 6 from J; bases not matched to a gene: 11. Germline loops: CDR1 MNHEY, CDR2 SVGAGI. The CDR3 loop spans 16 amino acids. CDR3 sequence: CASSYPGQSNPNEQFF. Here the CDR3 DNA reads TGTGCCAGCAGTTATCCGGGACAGTCCAATCCCAATGAGCAGTTCTTC.

Ten or more counts support this clonotype. This chain joins TRBV4-3 and TRBJ2-3; 9 bases map to TRBD2. J lost 2 bases, V lost 3 bases, and 6 bases had no gene match. The CDR3 has 16 residues. Germline V CDR1 and CDR2: LGHNA, YSLEER. CDR3: CASSQGASGATDTQYF. The DNA of the CDR3 is TGCGCCAGCAGCCAGGGGGCTAGCGGGGCCACAGATACGCAGTATTTT.

This clonotype was found many times. This rearrangement joins TRBV5-1 to TRBJ1-2; D possibly corresponds to TRBD1 (5 bases). Trimming shortened V by 4 bases and J by 8 bases, and 18 bases separated the two germline ends. Germline CDR1 is SGHRS and CDR2 is YFSETQ. This CDR3 has 14 amino acids. CDR3 DNA sequence: TGCGCCAGCAGCGCGGGACCGTTAACGGAAGGCTACACCTTC. Its translation is CASSAGPLTEGYTF.

This clonotype was recorded many times. For the CDR3, the DNA is TGTGCCAGCAGTTCCTACGGGAGCGGAGATACGCAGTATTTT. This sequence encodes CASSSYGSGDTQYF. The chain joins TRBV12-3 or TRBV12-4 to TRBJ2-3; perhaps TRBD2 as D (6 bases). The CDR3 sequence is 14 residues long. V gave up 4 bases and J gave up 5 bases, with 13 bases separating them.

Many counts were recorded for this clonotype. This chain uses TRBV20-1 with TRBJ2-5, with D maybe TRBD2 (7 bases). The V gene's germline CDR1 is DFQATT and CDR2 SNEGSKA (reference sequence). Trimming pared 5 bases from V and 2 bases from J, leaving 21 bases between. There are 16 residues in the CDR3. The DNA for the CDR3 is TGCAGTGCTGCCATTTGGGGCAGGGGAGGGCAAGAGACCCAGTACTTC. It codes for CSAAIWGRGGQETQYF.

This clonotype was picked up many times. This chain connects TRBV5-5 to TRBJ2-3; D might be TRBD2 (6 bases). Between the trimmed V and J ends, which lost 3 bases and 0 bases, there was a span of 26 bases. This CDR3 is built from 20 residues. CDR1 is SGHKS and CDR2 is YYEKEE in the germline V gene (reference sequence). For the CDR3, the DNA is TGTGCCAGCAGCTGGGGACTGGGAGCGGGCAAATCAACTAGCACAGATACGCAGTATTTT. Encoded protein: CASSWGLGAGKSTSTDTQYF.

In this sample, this clonotype turned up many times. J is TRBJ2-7 and V is TRBV7-9; 7 positions match TRBD1. The germline gives CDR1 SEHNR, CDR2 FQNEAQ (reference sequence). Trimming took 6 bases from V and 6 from J; bases not matched to a gene: 11. This CDR3 is built from 14 residues. This CDR3 reads CASSLTGYISEQYF. DNA of the CDR3: TGTGCCAGCAGTTTGACAGGGTATATTAGCGAGCAGTACTTC.

This clonotype was detected ten times or more. The chain is built from TRBV15 and TRBJ2-4, with D possibly TRBD2 on 6 matching bases. V gave up 1 base and J gave up 1 base, with 11 bases separating them. This CDR3 has 16 amino acids. The germline V gene has CDR1 LNHNV and CDR2 YYDKDF (reference sequence). Written as DNA, the CDR3 is TGTGCCACCAGCAGAGTCGGGGGAAGGGCCAAAAACATTCAGTACTTC. It specifies CATSRVGGRAKNIQYF.

The chain recombines TRBV20-1 with TRBJ2-3; 10 nucleotides match TRBD1. Germline-derived CDR1 and CDR2 are DFQATT and SNEGSKA (reference sequence). This CDR3 is 14 amino acids long. After removal of 4 bases from V and 4 bases from J, the junction contained 5 bases not matched to a gene. This chain's CDR3 is CSAKDRGKSDTQYF. Written as DNA, the CDR3 is TGCAGTGCTAAGGACAGGGGGAAATCAGATACGCAGTATTTT.

This clonotype was recorded at least ten times. A much larger clone sits a single nucleotide away, making a read error possible. This chain links TRBV7-8 with TRBJ1-1; D unresolved. The CDR3 is 15 residues long. Germline loops: CDR1 SGHVS, CDR2 FQNEAQ. V was trimmed by 5 bases and J by 0 bases, leaving 13 bases between them. CDR3 amino acids: CASSPQLWVNTEAFF. CDR3 in DNA: TGTGCCAGCAGCCCTCAGTTGTGGGTGAACACTGAAGCTTTCTTT.

This clonotype was counted ten times or more. V and J are TRBV5-6 and TRBJ2-7; D is perhaps TRBD1 or TRBD2 (6 bases each). This CDR3 comprises 16 residues. Germline V lookup: CDR1 SGHDT, CDR2 YYEEEE. V was pared by 4 bases and J by 2 bases, with 19 bases between. CDR3 DNA sequence: TGTGCCAGCAGCCCGGTCGGGGGCCCCGGGGCCTACGAGCAGTACTTC. Its translation is CASSPVGGPGAYEQYF.

This clonotype occurred many times. V and J are TRBV5-1 and TRBJ2-6; TRBD2 matches at 12 bases. CDR1 is SGHRS, CDR2 YFSETQ, per germline. Unmatched junction bases numbered 9, after V lost 4 bases and J lost 1 base. There are 19 residues in the CDR3. CDR3 in amino acids: CASSPPLLAGGSGANVLTF. DNA of the CDR3: TGCGCCAGCAGCCCCCCCCTACTAGCGGGGGGTTCTGGGGCCAACGTCCTGACTTTC.

This chain links TRBV7-3 with TRBJ1-2; 8 bases match TRBD1. The CDR3 sequence is 13 residues long. Trimming cost V 4 bases and J 7 bases; bases outside gene matches: 5. Germline V CDR1 and CDR2: SGHTA, FQGTGA. The CDR3 sequence is CASSSGQGGGYTF. Here the CDR3 DNA reads TGTGCCAGCAGCTCCGGACAGGGCGGTGGCTACACCTTC.

This clonotype was recorded at least ten times. The J gene is TRBJ2-5, the V gene TRBV5-1, with D possibly TRBD1 on 6 matching bases. The CDR3 spans 14 residues. Trimming took off 2 bases at V and 1 base at J, with 9 bases between the two ends. Germline V gene lookup returns CDR1 SGHRS and CDR2 YFSETQ. Written as DNA, the CDR3 is TGCGCCAGCAGCTTAGGACAGCTCCAAGAGACCCAGTACTTC. It encodes CASSLGQLQETQYF.

There are many counts of this clonotype. The gene calls are TRBV27 and TRBJ1-1; D is unresolved. With 5 bases removed from V and 3 bases from J, the gap between germline ends came to 10 bases. CDR1 and CDR2 from the germline V gene are MNHEY and SMNVEV (reference sequence). The CDR3 runs 13 residues. The CDR3 coding sequence is TGTGCCAGCAGTCTCGGATACTACACTGAAGCTTTCTTT. It yields the protein CASSLGYYTEAFF.

In this sample, this clonotype turned up many times. The chain couples TRBV5-1 to TRBJ2-1, with TRBD2 matching over 10 bases. Germline V gene sequence: CDR1 SGHRS, CDR2 YFSETQ. This CDR3 spans 14 amino acids. V shed 6 bases and J 4 bases; nucleotides not matched to a gene: 4. CDR3 region: CASTASGGYNEQFF. Written as DNA, the CDR3 is TGCGCCAGCACCGCTAGCGGGGGTTACAATGAGCAGTTCTTC.

This clonotype was seen repeatedly, ten times or more. The chain carries TRBV29-1 and TRBJ2-1, with D perhaps TRBD1 or TRBD2 (5 bases each). Trimming cost V 4 bases and J 7 bases, with 11 bases left between them. Germline assignment: CDR1 SQVTM and CDR2 ANQGSEA. The CDR3 contains 12 residues. The CDR3 coding sequence is TGCAGCGTTGGAAGTGGGGGTAATGAGCAGTTCTTC. As protein: CSVGSGGNEQFF.

The chain uses TRBV19 and TRBJ2-2; no clear D. V gave up 2 bases and J gave up 1 base, with 8 bases separating them. The CDR3 has 15 amino acids. CDR1 LNHDA and CDR2 SQIVND come from the germline V gene (reference sequence). The CDR3 bases are TGTGCCAGTAGTATAAGACTGATGAACACCGGGGAGCTGTTTTTT. This gives the protein CASSIRLMNTGELFF. The full variable domain, in which reference TRBV19 and TRBJ2-2 provide the parts outside the CDR3, is DGGITQSPKYLFRKEGQNVTLSCEQNLNHDAMYWYRQDPGQGLRLIYYSQIVNDFQKGDIAEGYSVSREKKESFPLTVTSAQKNPTAFYLCASSIRLMNTGELFFGEGSRLTVL.

Ten or more counts support this clonotype. V is TRBV12-3 or TRBV12-4 and J is TRBJ2-7; D may be TRBD2 (6 bases). There are 13 residues in the CDR3. Trimming left V 3 bases short and J 3 bases short, with 9 bases between. CDR3 in DNA: TGTGCCAGCAGTTTCCAGGGAGGCTACGAGCAGTACTTC. Translation gives CASSFQGGYEQYF.